This T cell receptor (beta chain) was retrieved from a study of esophageal squamous cell carcinoma under preoperative chemotherapy. About the study: Samples included peripheral blood T cells as well as tumor-infiltrating lymphocytes. Study-wide results and limits: After chemotherapy, TCR diversity rose significantly in peripheral T cells but not in tumor-infiltrating lymphocytes.

TCRdb reprocessed the PCR reads via MiXCR and lists one record per CDR3 protein. This sample has over 13,000 distinct CDR3 sequences; roughly 60% occur once, and the top ten carry approximately 55%. Germline CDR1 and CDR2: SGHTA and FQGNSA. This CDR3 has 12 residues. V lost 5 bases, J lost 6 bases, and 11 bases lay in between. Of note for this clonotype: Its antigen is not known.

The time point denotes: before preoperative PTX-NDP chemotherapy. The chain links TRBV7-2 to TRBJ2-7; D not resolved. This receptor was taken from a human donor with esophageal squamous cell carcinoma. The donor label of this sample is uncertain. The sample was collected from a patient given preoperative chemotherapy. DNA for the CDR3: TGTGCCAGCAGCCCGGCAGTCAGCGAGCAGTACTTC. It translates to CASSPAVSEQYF. Full variable domain (rest looked up from reference TRBV7-2 and TRBJ2-7): GAGVSQSPSNKVTEKGKDVELRCDPISGHTALYWYRQSLGQGLEFLIYFQGNSAPDKSGLPSDRFSAERTGGSVSTLTIQRTQQEDSAVYLCASSPAVSEQYFGPGTRLTVT.